This entry concerns a single T cell receptor (beta chain). V was clipped by 7 bases and J by 7 bases, with 14 bases between them. In germline, CDR1 is SNHLY, CDR2 FYNNEI. The CDR3 has 14 amino acids. These data originate in a study of blood T cell repertoires in COVID-19. Generated by immunoSEQ multiplex PCR, the TCRdb table keeps only in-frame clones and is missing some. Of around 300,000 clones in the sample, 88% were seen once. The TCR comes from a man aged 25 to 40 who had recovered from COVID-19. The chain has TRBV2 and TRBJ1-6, with a tentative D call TRBD1 (6 bases). Sequencing was carried out using PBMCs or T cells enriched from blood (not recorded which). The CDR3 sequence: CASKSGVGNSPLHF. In DNA, the CDR3 is TGTGCCAGCAAATCAGGGGTTGGGAATTCACCCCTCCACTTT.